The 11 T cell receptor beta chains below were found in one sample sequenced in a study of cytomegalovirus exposure and HLA in healthy donors. The PCR employed 60 Vbeta primers together with 13 Jbeta primers. Profiled with immunoSEQ multiplex PCR; TCRdb holds only in-frame clones, not every one. Found here are 85,000 to 110,000 clones, over 70% of them singletons; the top ten hold over 4%. Specimen: PBMCs. The receptors were sampled from a man between 50 and 59 years old in good health and CMV-seropositive.

This clone was counted only a few times. This sequence joins TRBV27 and TRBJ2-5; maybe TRBD2 (6 bases). CDR1 is MNHEY and CDR2 is SMNVEV in the germline V gene (reference sequence). The V end was cut by 5 bases, the J end by 9 bases, with 16 bases between. The CDR3 has 13 residues. CDR3 nucleotide sequence: TGTGCCAGCAGTAAGACCTCCCCGGGGGCCCAGTACTTC. It yields the protein CASSKTSPGAQYF.

The chain employs TRBV9 and TRBJ2-3, with TRBD2 matching over 9 bases. The CDR3 runs 15 residues. The V gene's germline CDR1 is SGDLS and CDR2 YYNGEE. Trimming at V came to 2 bases and at J to 3 bases, leaving 4 bases not matched to a gene. The CDR3 protein is CASSVAGGGTDTQYF. CDR3 sequence (DNA): TGTGCCAGCAGCGTTGCGGGAGGGGGAACAGATACGCAGTATTTT. Supplemented by reference TRBV9 and TRBJ2-3, the full variable domain reads DSGVTQTPKHLITATGQRVTLRCSPRSGDLSVYWYQQSLDQGLQFLIQYYNGEERAKGNILERFSAQQFPDLHSELNLSSLELGDSALYFCASSVAGGGTDTQYFGPGTRLTVL.

This chain uses TRBV29-1 with TRBJ1-2; maybe TRBD1 (5 bases). The germline CDR1 and CDR2 sequences are SQVTM and ANQGSEA. The CDR3 runs 14 residues. Trimming took off 7 bases at V and 3 bases at J, with 18 bases between the two ends. The CDR3 loop is CSADRQGAYYGYTF. DNA for the CDR3: TGCAGCGCCGACCGTCAGGGTGCTTACTATGGCTACACCTTC. The whole variable domain, filled in from reference TRBV29-1 and TRBJ1-2, reads SAVISQKPSRDICQRGTSLTIQCQVDSQVTMMFWYRQQPGQSLTLIATANQGSEATYESGFVIDKFPISRPNLTFSTLTVSNMSPEDSSIYLCSADRQGAYYGYTFGSGTRLTVV.

V usage is TRBV10-3 and J usage is TRBJ1-2; tentative D call: TRBD1 (5 bases). The V end lost 10 bases, the J end lost 8 bases, and 26 bases lay between the germline ends. Looked up from germline, CDR1 is ENHRY and CDR2 is SYGVKD. The CDR3 sequence is 15 residues long. DNA for the CDR3: TGTGCCACTTCCTACGGGGGGAAAACGGGTGAGGGCTACACCTTC. Protein product: CATSYGGKTGEGYTF.

The gene calls are TRBV5-6 and TRBJ2-2, with D tentatively TRBD1 (6 bases). The CDR3 has 13 residues. Between the trimmed V and J ends, which lost 3 bases and 8 bases, there was a span of 11 bases. Germline loops: CDR1 SGHDT, CDR2 YYEEEE. Here the CDR3 DNA reads TGTGCCAGCAGCTCCTACAGGGAAGGGGAGCTGTTTTTT. Translation: CASSSYREGELFF.

The chain is built from TRBV12-5 and TRBJ1-1, with D perhaps TRBD1 (5 bases). CDR1 and CDR2 (germline): LGHNT, FRNRAP. The CDR3 loop spans 13 amino acids. V lost 6 bases and J lost 2, with 10 bases in between. The CDR3 nucleotides read TGTGCTAGTGGCCGTGGACAAAACACTGAAGCTTTCTTT. This encodes CASGRGQNTEAFF.

V gene TRBV5-4 combines with J gene TRBJ2-3; TRBD2 aligns across 9 bases. The germline gives CDR1 SGHNT, CDR2 YYREEE (reference sequence). CDR3 length: 16 residues. V shed 3 bases and J 5 bases; nucleotides not matched to a gene: 10. The CDR3 loop reads CASSSAGGRAIDTQYF. The DNA of the CDR3 is TGTGCCAGCAGCTCGGCAGGCGGGAGGGCAATAGATACGCAGTATTTT.

V and J are TRBV6-6 and TRBJ2-7, with TRBD2 matching over 11 bases. The CDR3 has 15 amino acids. After removal of 2 bases from V and 7 bases from J, the junction contained 7 bases not matched to a gene. Germline V gives CDR1 MNHNY, CDR2 SVGAGI (reference sequence). The CDR3 is CASSYLLAGGDEQYF. As DNA, the CDR3 is TGTGCCAGCAGTTACCTTCTAGCGGGAGGAGATGAGCAGTACTTC.

The rearrangement uses TRBV10-3 and TRBJ2-1, with D maybe TRBD1 (5 bases). Germline lookup yields CDR1 ENHRY and CDR2 SYGVKD. The CDR3 runs 12 residues. V gave up 7 bases and J gave up 8 bases, with 12 bases separating them. The CDR3 reads CAIKGRADEQFF. The CDR3 DNA reads as TGTGCCATCAAGGGCAGGGCGGATGAGCAGTTCTTC.

This CDR3 is CATSRDVTIYF. As DNA, the CDR3 is TGTGCCACCAGCAGAGACGTCACCATATATTTT. This chain connects TRBV15 to TRBJ1-3; D call uncertain. Germline values: CDR1 LNHNV, CDR2 YYDKDF (reference sequence). The CDR3 length is 11 residues. Trimming took 0 bases from V and 9 from J, leaving 3 bases between them.

V and J are TRBV5-1 and TRBJ1-1, with a possible D match to TRBD1 (5 bases). V was shortened by 0 bases and J by 3 bases, with 15 bases between the two germline ends. Germline CDR1 is SGHRS and CDR2 is YFSETQ. This CDR3 spans 16 amino acids. CDR3 in amino acids: CASSLDVGGGDTEAFF. Here the CDR3 DNA reads TGCGCCAGCAGCTTGGACGTCGGTGGGGGGGACACTGAAGCTTTCTTT.